This note documents a single T cell receptor beta chain sequence. The antigen is not known. In the PCR, 60 Vbeta and 13 Jbeta primers were used. Generated by immunoSEQ multiplex PCR, the TCRdb table keeps only in-frame clones and is missing some. The table includes under 150,000 clones, roughly four fifths detected once. Although they were nominally healthy when sampled, donors likely had unrecorded immune exposures. These data originate in a study of cytomegalovirus exposure and HLA in healthy donors. Study-level findings and limits: The dataset shows that most TCR sequences were rare, while some public TCRs occurred in many donors. Evidence from a later analysis indicated that most CMV-associated TCR beta chains looked HLA-restricted.

CDR3 length: 14 amino acids. V lost 6 bases and J lost 6, with 17 bases in between. Looked up from germline, CDR1 is MDHEN and CDR2 is SYDVKM. This TCR came from a woman aged 40 to 50 in good health and CMV-seronegative. The rearrangement links TRBV28 to TRBJ1-2, with D tentatively TRBD1 (5 bases). The sample comprised PBMCs. CDR3 sequence (DNA): TGTGCCAGCAGCCCCATTAGCAAGGGGAATGGCTACACCTTC. Protein: CASSPISKGNGYTF.